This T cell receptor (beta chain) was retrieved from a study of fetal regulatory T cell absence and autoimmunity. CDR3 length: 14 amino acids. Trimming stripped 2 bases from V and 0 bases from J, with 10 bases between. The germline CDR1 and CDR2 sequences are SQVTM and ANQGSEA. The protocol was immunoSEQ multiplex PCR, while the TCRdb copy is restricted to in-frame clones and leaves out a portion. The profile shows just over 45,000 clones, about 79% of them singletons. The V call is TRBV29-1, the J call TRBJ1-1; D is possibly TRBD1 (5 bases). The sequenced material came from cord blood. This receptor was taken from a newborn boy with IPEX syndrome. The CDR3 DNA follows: TGCAGCGTTGAATTGGGGACTGTGAACACTGAAGCTTTCTTT. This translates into CSVELGTVNTEAFF.